Listed below are T cell receptor beta chains from one sample, sequenced in a study of cytomegalovirus exposure and HLA in healthy donors. Data came from immunoSEQ multiplex PCR; TCRdb stores just in-frame clones and leaves some out. The sample lists around 300,000 clones; around 87% were seen once. The sequencing input was PBMCs. The source of these receptors is a woman aged 18-35 years in good health and CMV-seronegative. Both conserved end residues are part of each CDR3. Each record gives: clone size, V gene, D gene, J gene, CDR3 DNA, CDR3 protein. D genes are given only for firm matches. The listing skips clone size in some rows; elsewhere it reads once, few, many or a size class.

>.|TRBV30|.|TRBJ1-5
TGTGCCTGGAGTCAGGTGGGCAATCAGCCCCAGCATTTT
CAWSQVGNQPQHF
>.|TRBV28|TRBD1|TRBJ2-6
TGTGCCAGCAACATGCCCCCCAGGGGGTCTGGGGCCAACGTCCTGACTTTC
CASNMPPRGSGANVLTF
>.|TRBV4-1|TRBD2|TRBJ2-2
TGCGCCAGCAGCCAAGAGCGGGAGGCGCCCGGGGAGCTGTTTTTT
CASSQEREAPGELFF
>.|TRBV6-1|.|TRBJ2-3
TGTGCCAGCAGTGAACTATTCGACCCGCGGTTCCGTGATACGCAGTATTTT
CASSELFDPRFRDTQYF
>.|TRBV2|TRBD2|TRBJ2-1
TGTGCCAGCAGTGAGTGGGCTAGCGGACGCCTCAACAATGAGCAGTTCTTC
CASSEWASGRLNNEQFF
>.|TRBV11-3|.|TRBJ1-1
TGTGCCAGCAGCTTAGGTCAGGGTGAAGCTTTCTTT
CASSLGQGEAFF
>.|TRBV6-6|TRBD2|TRBJ2-7
TGTGCCAGCAGGAAGACTAGCGGCCACTACGAGCAGTACTTC
CASRKTSGHYEQYF
>.|TRBV30|TRBD1|TRBJ2-7
TGTGCCTGGAGTGTTGCTTTGGTACCGGGACAGGGGAGAACCGAGCAGTACTTC
CAWSVALVPGQGRTEQYF
>few|TRBV7-9|.|TRBJ1-4
TGTGCCAGCAGCCCTCGGGACACGGCGGGTGAAAAACTGTTTTTT
CASSPRDTAGEKLFF
>.|TRBV25-1|.|TRBJ2-7
TGTGCCAGCAGTGAGGACCCCCTCGGCAGGGTTTCCTACGAGCAGTACTTC
CASSEDPLGRVSYEQYF
>once|TRBV6-1|.|TRBJ1-1
TGTGCCAGCAGTCCCTCCGGGGGGAACACTGAAGCTTTCTTT
CASSPSGGNTEAFF
>.|TRBV27|.|TRBJ2-7
TGTGCCACGAACAGGGTTTCCTACGAGCAGTACTTC
CATNRVSYEQYF
>.|TRBV10-3|.|TRBJ1-5
TGTGCCATCAGTCCCGAGACAGGCGGGCAGCCCCAGCATTTT
CAISPETGGQPQHF
>.|TRBV18|.|TRBJ1-1
TGTGCCAGCTCACCACGAGTAACTGAAGCTTTCTTT
CASSPRVTEAFF
>.|TRBV4-1|.|TRBJ2-2
TGCGCCAGCAGCCACCTTGGCATGAGTCCGACAGTTAATACGAACACCGGGGAGCTGTTTTTT
CASSHLGMSPTVNTNTGELFF
>few|TRBV9|TRBD2|TRBJ2-1
TGTGCCAGCAGCGAAGGACTAGTCGACAATGAGCAGTTCTTC
CASSEGLVDNEQFF
>.|TRBV19|.|TRBJ1-5
TGTGCCAGTATTCCGGGCGGGGGTTGGGGTCAGCCCCAGCATTTT
CASIPGGGWGQPQHF
>.|TRBV7-8|TRBD2|TRBJ2-7
TGTGCCAGCAGGTCGACAATAGCGGGGAGCTCCTACGAGCAGTACTTC
CASRSTIAGSSYEQYF
>once|TRBV7-8|.|TRBJ2-7
TGTGCCAGCAGCTTAGAGCGTGGGAGTCGTATGGCCTACGAGCAGTACTTC
CASSLERGSRMAYEQYF
>.|TRBV7-2|.|TRBJ2-3
TGTGCCAGCAGCTTAGTGGCACCGACGACACAGGCTACGCAGTATTTT
CASSLVAPTTQATQYF
>few|TRBV19|TRBD1|TRBJ1-5
TGTGCCACCCGGACAGGGGGAGCCCAACAGCCCCAGCATTTT
CATRTGGAQQPQHF
>.|TRBV28|.|TRBJ1-2
TGTGCCAGCAGCAAAACCCTCCCCAGGGGAAGGTATGGCTACACCTTC
CASSKTLPRGRYGYTF
>.|TRBV11-1|TRBD2|TRBJ2-7
TGTGCCAGCAGCCACACTAGCGGTCCCACCTACGAGCAGTACTTC
CASSHTSGPTYEQYF
>.|TRBV9|TRBD2|TRBJ2-3
TGTGCCAGCAGCGACGGACTAGCGGGAGCAGATACGCAGTATTTT
CASSDGLAGADTQYF
>.|TRBV30|TRBD1|TRBJ2-7
TGTGCCTGGGCGACAGGGGCTGTCATGTACGAGCAGTACTTC
CAWATGAVMYEQYF
>.|TRBV6-5|.|TRBJ2-7
TGTGCCAGCAGTTACTCCTCTACAGTTAGCTACGAGCAGTACTTC
CASSYSSTVSYEQYF
>.|TRBV28|TRBD2|TRBJ2-3
TGTGCCAGCAGTCTCCCGGGACTAGCGGGAGGGGGGACAGATACGCAGTATTTT
CASSLPGLAGGGTDTQYF
>.|TRBV11-1|.|TRBJ2-3
TGTGCCGGGCCCCGGAGGGGAACAGATACGCAGTATTTT
CAGPRRGTDTQYF
>.|TRBV21-1|.|TRBJ1-2
TGTGCCAGCAGCAAAGCCCAGGCACCCTATGGCTACACCTTC
CASSKAQAPYGYTF
>.|TRBV7-2|.|TRBJ1-4
TGTGCCAGCAGCTTAATATCCGCAACTAATGAAAAACTGTTTTTT
CASSLISATNEKLFF
>.|TRBV5-1|TRBD1|TRBJ2-2
TGCGCCAGCAGCTTGGGACAGGGGTCGAGGGAGCTGTTTTTT
CASSLGQGSRELFF